The 29 T cell receptor beta chains reported below all come from one sample, sequenced in a study of pediatric ulcerative colitis. Only in-frame clones appear in the TCRdb table, and some are missing; sequencing was by immunoSEQ multiplex PCR. Here the sample spans 50,000 to 65,000 clones, 86% being singletons. Sequenced: blood. The source is a boy between 5 and 17 years old with severe ulcerative colitis.

This clone was counted a single time. The chain couples TRBV10-2 to TRBJ2-3; 11 bases align to TRBD2. Trimming took 4 bases from V and 2 from J; bases not matched to a gene: 8. The CDR3 has 17 residues. Looked up from germline, CDR1 is WSHSY and CDR2 is SAAADI. The CDR3: CASSGPRLAGITDTQYF. The CDR3 coding sequence is TGCGCCAGCAGTGGCCCAAGACTAGCGGGGATCACAGATACGCAGTATTTT.

The V call is TRBV29-1, the J call TRBJ1-2, with a tentative D call TRBD1 (5 bases). The CDR3 runs 15 residues. With 1 base removed from V and 0 bases from J, the gap between germline ends came to 12 bases. CDR1 is SQVTM, CDR2 ANQGSEA, per germline. The chain's CDR3 is CSVEAGWGSNYGYTF. The DNA for the CDR3 is TGCAGCGTTGAAGCAGGGTGGGGGTCTAACTATGGCTACACCTTC.

The chain has TRBV18 and TRBJ1-5; D remains ambiguous. The CDR3 loop spans 15 amino acids. CDR1 is KGHSH and CDR2 is LQKENI in the germline V gene. The V end was cut by 5 bases, the J end by 0 bases, with 11 bases between. The CDR3 protein is CASSREGASNQPQHF. The CDR3 DNA reads TGTGCCAGCTCAAGGGAGGGAGCTAGCAATCAGCCCCAGCATTTT.

The chain combines TRBV10-1 with TRBJ1-1, with TRBD1 matching over 9 bases. Germline V gives CDR1 WNHNN, CDR2 SYGVQD (reference sequence). This CDR3 region has 14 residues. The V and J ends lost 6 bases and 1 base, in that order; junction bases with no gene match: 3. DNA for the CDR3: TGCGCCAGCAGGAGGGACAGGGCGAACACTGAAGCTTTCTTT. Its protein is CASRRDRANTEAFF.

V usage is TRBV5-1 and J usage is TRBJ2-5; 8 positions agree with TRBD2. V was pared by 0 bases and J by 1 base, with 2 bases of the junction left unmatched. Looked up from germline, CDR1 is SGHRS and CDR2 is YFSETQ. The CDR3 runs 15 residues. The CDR3 region has the DNA TGCGCCAGCAGCTTGGAGGCGGGAGGCCAAGAGACCCAGTACTTC. Protein sequence: CASSLEAGGQETQYF.

The chain uses TRBV18 and TRBJ2-1; 12 positions match TRBD1. Germline CDR1 and CDR2: KGHSH and LQKENI. Trimming at V came to 5 bases and at J to 6 bases, leaving 5 bases not matched to a gene. The CDR3 totals 15 residues. The CDR3 DNA reads TGTGCCAGCTCATCGGGACAGGGGGCGGGCAATGAGCAGTTCTTC. Translating gives CASSSGQGAGNEQFF.

The chain recombines TRBV5-1 with TRBJ1-3; D not certain. Germline V gene data show CDR1 as SGHRS and CDR2 as YFSETQ. V dropped 4 bases and J dropped 3 bases, with 14 bases sitting between them. The CDR3 is made up of 15 amino acids. CDR3 sequence reads: CASSVDPVGGNTIYF. As DNA, the CDR3 is TGCGCCAGCAGCGTGGACCCGGTGGGTGGAAACACCATATATTTT.

The J gene is TRBJ2-5, the V gene TRBV5-1, with TRBD2 matching over 11 bases. The CDR3 totals 18 residues. Germline trimming cut 8 bases from V and 4 bases from J; bases unmatched to any gene: 19. CDR1 and CDR2 (germline): SGHRS, YFSETQ. The CDR3 region has the DNA TGCGCCAGTAAAGATCCGGGACTAGCGGCAAAAATACGAGAGACCCAGTACTTC. Amino acid sequence: CASKDPGLAAKIRETQYF.

The J gene is TRBJ1-2, the V gene TRBV29-1; no definite D call. In germline, CDR1 is SQVTM, CDR2 ANQGSEA. The CDR3 contains 8 residues. CDR3 sequence reads: CKRKGYTF. Here the CDR3 DNA reads TGCAAGAGGAAGGGCTACACCTTC.

This sequence joins TRBV7-9 and TRBJ1-5; TRBD1 matches at 7 bases. The CDR3 spans 14 residues. From germline, CDR1 is SEHNR and CDR2 FQNEAQ (reference sequence). J was trimmed by 7 bases and V by 5 bases; bases with no gene match: 8. The CDR3 nucleotides are TGTGCCAGCAGCACTACAGGGGATGTACAGCCCCAGCATTTT. Protein product: CASSTTGDVQPQHF. Based on the CDR3 plus reference TRBV7-9 and TRBJ1-5, the full variable domain is DTGVSQNPRHKITKRGQNVTFRCDPISEHNRLYWYRQTLGQGPEFLTYFQNEAQLEKSRLLSDRFSAERPKGSFSTLEIQRTEQGDSAMYLCASSTTGDVQPQHFGDGTRLSIL.

The J gene is TRBJ2-1, the V gene TRBV5-4; TRBD2 matches at 16 bases. The V gene end was trimmed by 4 bases and the J gene end by 4 bases; junction bases not matched to a gene: 14. The CDR3 runs 20 residues. CDR1 and CDR2 from the germline V gene are SGHNT and YYREEE (reference sequence). CDR3 region: CASSARGLAGGGKGYNEQFF. The CDR3 bases are TGTGCCAGCAGCGCCCGGGGACTAGCGGGAGGGGGTAAGGGATACAATGAGCAGTTCTTC.

The chain employs TRBV2 and TRBJ2-7; D remains unclear. V was trimmed by 3 bases and J by 0 bases, leaving 12 bases between them. Germline V gene data show CDR1 as SNHLY and CDR2 as FYNNEI. The CDR3 runs 15 residues. CDR3 residues: CASSELDLVSYEQYF. DNA of the CDR3: TGTGCCAGCAGTGAGTTGGATCTAGTCTCCTACGAGCAGTACTTC.

The chain links TRBV7-2 to TRBJ1-2; possibly TRBD1 for D (6 bases). This CDR3 comprises 14 residues. V shed 2 bases and J shed 2 bases, with 9 bases lying between them. Per the germline V gene, CDR1 is SGHTA and CDR2 is FQGNSA. The CDR3 reads CASSLSRGNYGYTF. DNA of the CDR3: TGTGCCAGCAGCTTAAGTAGGGGGAACTATGGCTACACCTTC.

CDR3: CASSQDGSNQPQHF. As DNA, the CDR3 is TGTGCCAGCAGCCAAGACGGGTCAAATCAGCCCCAGCATTTT. The chain recombines TRBV4-2 with TRBJ1-5; D remains ambiguous. CDR1 and CDR2 (germline): LGHNA, YNFKEQ. The CDR3 runs 14 residues. Deletions cut 0 bases from V and 4 bases from J, with 7 bases between.

The chain couples TRBV7-8 to TRBJ1-1, with 7 nucleotides matching TRBD1. The CDR3 is 14 residues long. Germline V gene sequence: CDR1 SGHVS, CDR2 FQNEAQ. Trimming at V came to 1 base and at J to 1 base, leaving 0 bases not matched to a gene. In DNA, the CDR3 is TGTGCCAGCAGCTTAGGGACAGGGAACACTGAAGCTTTCTTT. Residues: CASSLGTGNTEAFF.

The V and J genes are TRBV6-1 and TRBJ2-7; tentatively, D is TRBD1 (5 bases). The CDR3 is 18 residues long. The germline CDR1 and CDR2 sequences are MNHNS and SASEGT. V was clipped by 2 bases and J by 1 base, with 21 bases between them. CDR3 region: CASSESVQVSPRSYEQYF. CDR3 coding DNA: TGTGCCAGCAGTGAATCGGTACAGGTTTCCCCACGATCCTACGAGCAGTACTTC.

This rearrangement joins TRBV6-5 to TRBJ2-1, with a weak D call TRBD2 (6 bases). Germline CDR1 is MNHEY and CDR2 is SVGAGI. The V and J ends lost 6 bases and 5 bases respectively, with 17 bases between them. The CDR3 runs to 15 residues. The CDR3 protein is CASSHPHGGDNEQFF. In DNA form, the CDR3 reads TGTGCCAGCAGCCACCCGCACGGGGGAGACAATGAGCAGTTCTTC.

The V and J genes are TRBV5-1 and TRBJ2-1; TRBD2 agrees at 7 bases. The CDR3 spans 15 residues. V was pared by 4 bases and J by 10 bases, with 14 bases of the junction left unmatched. Germline CDR1 SGHRS, CDR2 YFSETQ. CDR3 coding DNA: TGCGCCAGCAGCCTAGGGGAGGGCGCACGCGAGGAGCAGTTCTTC. Its translation: CASSLGEGAREEQFF.

CDR3 in DNA: TGTGCCAGCAGTAGAGAGACGGAAAGGATGGCTTTCTTT. This codes for CASSRETERMAFF. V is TRBV27 and J is TRBJ1-1; D not certain. Trimming removed 5 bases at V and 11 bases at J, with 18 bases between. Per germline, CDR1 MNHEY and CDR2 SMNVEV (reference sequence). The CDR3 runs 13 residues.

The rearrangement joins TRBV11-3 to TRBJ1-4; D is uncertain. V was cut by 5 bases and J by 4 bases, with 8 bases left in between. Germline lookup yields CDR1 SGHNT and CDR2 YENEEA. The CDR3 sequence is 13 residues long. The DNA for the CDR3 is TGTGCCAGCAGCGGGAGGATTAATGAAAAACTGTTTTTT. Translating gives CASSGRINEKLFF.

V gene TRBV2 combines with J gene TRBJ2-1; TRBD2 agrees at 9 bases. J gave up 6 bases and V 7 bases, and 7 bases lay outside the gene matches. CDR1 is SNHLY and CDR2 is FYNNEI in the germline V gene. CDR3 length equals 14 residues. The CDR3 sequence is CASIGREGSNEQFF. DNA of the CDR3: TGTGCCAGCATAGGGCGGGAGGGGAGCAATGAGCAGTTCTTC.

The rearrangement uses TRBV7-9 and TRBJ2-3, with 10 nucleotides matching TRBD1. The CDR3 runs to 12 residues. V trimming: 1 base; J trimming: 11 bases; junction bases outside the gene matches: 0. CDR1 is SEHNR, CDR2 FQNEAQ, per germline (reference sequence). CDR3 DNA: TGTGCCAGCAGCTTAGGGGACAGGGGGCAGTATTTT. Translation: CASSLGDRGQYF.

The genes are TRBV7-3 and TRBJ2-2; D gene unclear. Germline CDR1 is SGHTA and CDR2 is FQGTGA. Trimming removed 5 bases from V and 6 bases from J, with 10 bases in between. This CDR3 region has 13 residues. The chain's CDR3 is CASSPPAAGELFF. The CDR3 coding sequence is TGTGCCAGCAGCCCCCCTGCGGCCGGGGAGCTGTTTTTT.

The genes are TRBV19 and TRBJ1-2; weak D call: TRBD1 (5 bases). The V end was cut by 5 bases, the J end by 1 base, with 11 bases between. The germline gives CDR1 LNHDA, CDR2 SQIVND (reference sequence). The CDR3 is made up of 14 amino acids. In DNA, the CDR3 is TGTGCCAGTAGTTTGCAGGGATTTAACTATGGCTACACCTTC. Amino acid sequence: CASSLQGFNYGYTF.

The chain is built from TRBV6-4 and TRBJ2-1; perhaps TRBD2 as D (5 bases). Looked up from germline, CDR1 is MRHNA and CDR2 is SNTAGT. The CDR3 runs to 15 residues. Trimming cost V 0 bases and J 4 bases, with 10 bases left between them. CDR3 nucleotide sequence: TGTGCCAGCAGTGACTCGGGAGAAGGATACAATGAGCAGTTCTTC. It specifies CASSDSGEGYNEQFF.

V is TRBV2 and J is TRBJ2-7; TRBD2 is a possible D gene (5 bases). V dropped 7 bases and J dropped 2 bases, with 12 bases sitting between them. The germline V gene encodes CDR1 SNHLY and CDR2 FYNNEI. The CDR3 is 13 residues long. The CDR3 DNA follows: TGTGCCAGCAAGGTCCAGCGGACCTACGAGCAGTACTTC. It encodes CASKVQRTYEQYF. The full variable domain, rest sourced from reference TRBV2 and TRBJ2-7, is EPEVTQTPSHQVTQMGQEVILRCVPISNHLYFYWYRQILGQKVEFLVSFYNNEISEKSEIFDDQFSVERPDGSNFTLKIRSTKLEDSAMYFCASKVQRTYEQYFGPGTRLTVT.

The genes are TRBV6-6 and TRBJ1-2; a possible D gene is TRBD1 (6 bases). The CDR3 is 16 residues long. Germline CDR1 reads MNHNY; CDR2 reads SVGAGI (reference sequence). Deletions cut 5 bases from V and 4 bases from J, with 20 bases between. The CDR3 region is CASSPTSGGLSYGYTF. The CDR3 nucleotides read TGTGCCAGCAGTCCTACTTCGGGGGGCCTTAGCTATGGCTACACCTTC.

DNA of the CDR3: TGTGCCATCAGTGAAAGCGGGATCCCCGGGGAGCTGTTTTTT. This gives the protein CAISESGIPGELFF. V is TRBV10-3 and J is TRBJ2-2; 7 bases are a match to TRBD2. The germline CDR1 and CDR2 sequences are ENHRY and SYGVKD. Trimming at V came to 3 bases and at J to 6 bases, leaving 4 bases not matched to a gene. The CDR3 sequence is 14 residues long.

This sequence joins TRBV9 and TRBJ2-1; 8 nucleotides match TRBD2. The V gene end was trimmed by 4 bases and the J gene end by 3 bases; junction bases not matched to a gene: 6. The V gene's germline CDR1 is SGDLS and CDR2 YYNGEE. CDR3 length: 15 amino acids. This chain's CDR3 is CASSSGGGIYNEQFF. The DNA for the CDR3 is TGTGCCAGCAGCTCCGGGGGGGGAATCTACAATGAGCAGTTCTTC.